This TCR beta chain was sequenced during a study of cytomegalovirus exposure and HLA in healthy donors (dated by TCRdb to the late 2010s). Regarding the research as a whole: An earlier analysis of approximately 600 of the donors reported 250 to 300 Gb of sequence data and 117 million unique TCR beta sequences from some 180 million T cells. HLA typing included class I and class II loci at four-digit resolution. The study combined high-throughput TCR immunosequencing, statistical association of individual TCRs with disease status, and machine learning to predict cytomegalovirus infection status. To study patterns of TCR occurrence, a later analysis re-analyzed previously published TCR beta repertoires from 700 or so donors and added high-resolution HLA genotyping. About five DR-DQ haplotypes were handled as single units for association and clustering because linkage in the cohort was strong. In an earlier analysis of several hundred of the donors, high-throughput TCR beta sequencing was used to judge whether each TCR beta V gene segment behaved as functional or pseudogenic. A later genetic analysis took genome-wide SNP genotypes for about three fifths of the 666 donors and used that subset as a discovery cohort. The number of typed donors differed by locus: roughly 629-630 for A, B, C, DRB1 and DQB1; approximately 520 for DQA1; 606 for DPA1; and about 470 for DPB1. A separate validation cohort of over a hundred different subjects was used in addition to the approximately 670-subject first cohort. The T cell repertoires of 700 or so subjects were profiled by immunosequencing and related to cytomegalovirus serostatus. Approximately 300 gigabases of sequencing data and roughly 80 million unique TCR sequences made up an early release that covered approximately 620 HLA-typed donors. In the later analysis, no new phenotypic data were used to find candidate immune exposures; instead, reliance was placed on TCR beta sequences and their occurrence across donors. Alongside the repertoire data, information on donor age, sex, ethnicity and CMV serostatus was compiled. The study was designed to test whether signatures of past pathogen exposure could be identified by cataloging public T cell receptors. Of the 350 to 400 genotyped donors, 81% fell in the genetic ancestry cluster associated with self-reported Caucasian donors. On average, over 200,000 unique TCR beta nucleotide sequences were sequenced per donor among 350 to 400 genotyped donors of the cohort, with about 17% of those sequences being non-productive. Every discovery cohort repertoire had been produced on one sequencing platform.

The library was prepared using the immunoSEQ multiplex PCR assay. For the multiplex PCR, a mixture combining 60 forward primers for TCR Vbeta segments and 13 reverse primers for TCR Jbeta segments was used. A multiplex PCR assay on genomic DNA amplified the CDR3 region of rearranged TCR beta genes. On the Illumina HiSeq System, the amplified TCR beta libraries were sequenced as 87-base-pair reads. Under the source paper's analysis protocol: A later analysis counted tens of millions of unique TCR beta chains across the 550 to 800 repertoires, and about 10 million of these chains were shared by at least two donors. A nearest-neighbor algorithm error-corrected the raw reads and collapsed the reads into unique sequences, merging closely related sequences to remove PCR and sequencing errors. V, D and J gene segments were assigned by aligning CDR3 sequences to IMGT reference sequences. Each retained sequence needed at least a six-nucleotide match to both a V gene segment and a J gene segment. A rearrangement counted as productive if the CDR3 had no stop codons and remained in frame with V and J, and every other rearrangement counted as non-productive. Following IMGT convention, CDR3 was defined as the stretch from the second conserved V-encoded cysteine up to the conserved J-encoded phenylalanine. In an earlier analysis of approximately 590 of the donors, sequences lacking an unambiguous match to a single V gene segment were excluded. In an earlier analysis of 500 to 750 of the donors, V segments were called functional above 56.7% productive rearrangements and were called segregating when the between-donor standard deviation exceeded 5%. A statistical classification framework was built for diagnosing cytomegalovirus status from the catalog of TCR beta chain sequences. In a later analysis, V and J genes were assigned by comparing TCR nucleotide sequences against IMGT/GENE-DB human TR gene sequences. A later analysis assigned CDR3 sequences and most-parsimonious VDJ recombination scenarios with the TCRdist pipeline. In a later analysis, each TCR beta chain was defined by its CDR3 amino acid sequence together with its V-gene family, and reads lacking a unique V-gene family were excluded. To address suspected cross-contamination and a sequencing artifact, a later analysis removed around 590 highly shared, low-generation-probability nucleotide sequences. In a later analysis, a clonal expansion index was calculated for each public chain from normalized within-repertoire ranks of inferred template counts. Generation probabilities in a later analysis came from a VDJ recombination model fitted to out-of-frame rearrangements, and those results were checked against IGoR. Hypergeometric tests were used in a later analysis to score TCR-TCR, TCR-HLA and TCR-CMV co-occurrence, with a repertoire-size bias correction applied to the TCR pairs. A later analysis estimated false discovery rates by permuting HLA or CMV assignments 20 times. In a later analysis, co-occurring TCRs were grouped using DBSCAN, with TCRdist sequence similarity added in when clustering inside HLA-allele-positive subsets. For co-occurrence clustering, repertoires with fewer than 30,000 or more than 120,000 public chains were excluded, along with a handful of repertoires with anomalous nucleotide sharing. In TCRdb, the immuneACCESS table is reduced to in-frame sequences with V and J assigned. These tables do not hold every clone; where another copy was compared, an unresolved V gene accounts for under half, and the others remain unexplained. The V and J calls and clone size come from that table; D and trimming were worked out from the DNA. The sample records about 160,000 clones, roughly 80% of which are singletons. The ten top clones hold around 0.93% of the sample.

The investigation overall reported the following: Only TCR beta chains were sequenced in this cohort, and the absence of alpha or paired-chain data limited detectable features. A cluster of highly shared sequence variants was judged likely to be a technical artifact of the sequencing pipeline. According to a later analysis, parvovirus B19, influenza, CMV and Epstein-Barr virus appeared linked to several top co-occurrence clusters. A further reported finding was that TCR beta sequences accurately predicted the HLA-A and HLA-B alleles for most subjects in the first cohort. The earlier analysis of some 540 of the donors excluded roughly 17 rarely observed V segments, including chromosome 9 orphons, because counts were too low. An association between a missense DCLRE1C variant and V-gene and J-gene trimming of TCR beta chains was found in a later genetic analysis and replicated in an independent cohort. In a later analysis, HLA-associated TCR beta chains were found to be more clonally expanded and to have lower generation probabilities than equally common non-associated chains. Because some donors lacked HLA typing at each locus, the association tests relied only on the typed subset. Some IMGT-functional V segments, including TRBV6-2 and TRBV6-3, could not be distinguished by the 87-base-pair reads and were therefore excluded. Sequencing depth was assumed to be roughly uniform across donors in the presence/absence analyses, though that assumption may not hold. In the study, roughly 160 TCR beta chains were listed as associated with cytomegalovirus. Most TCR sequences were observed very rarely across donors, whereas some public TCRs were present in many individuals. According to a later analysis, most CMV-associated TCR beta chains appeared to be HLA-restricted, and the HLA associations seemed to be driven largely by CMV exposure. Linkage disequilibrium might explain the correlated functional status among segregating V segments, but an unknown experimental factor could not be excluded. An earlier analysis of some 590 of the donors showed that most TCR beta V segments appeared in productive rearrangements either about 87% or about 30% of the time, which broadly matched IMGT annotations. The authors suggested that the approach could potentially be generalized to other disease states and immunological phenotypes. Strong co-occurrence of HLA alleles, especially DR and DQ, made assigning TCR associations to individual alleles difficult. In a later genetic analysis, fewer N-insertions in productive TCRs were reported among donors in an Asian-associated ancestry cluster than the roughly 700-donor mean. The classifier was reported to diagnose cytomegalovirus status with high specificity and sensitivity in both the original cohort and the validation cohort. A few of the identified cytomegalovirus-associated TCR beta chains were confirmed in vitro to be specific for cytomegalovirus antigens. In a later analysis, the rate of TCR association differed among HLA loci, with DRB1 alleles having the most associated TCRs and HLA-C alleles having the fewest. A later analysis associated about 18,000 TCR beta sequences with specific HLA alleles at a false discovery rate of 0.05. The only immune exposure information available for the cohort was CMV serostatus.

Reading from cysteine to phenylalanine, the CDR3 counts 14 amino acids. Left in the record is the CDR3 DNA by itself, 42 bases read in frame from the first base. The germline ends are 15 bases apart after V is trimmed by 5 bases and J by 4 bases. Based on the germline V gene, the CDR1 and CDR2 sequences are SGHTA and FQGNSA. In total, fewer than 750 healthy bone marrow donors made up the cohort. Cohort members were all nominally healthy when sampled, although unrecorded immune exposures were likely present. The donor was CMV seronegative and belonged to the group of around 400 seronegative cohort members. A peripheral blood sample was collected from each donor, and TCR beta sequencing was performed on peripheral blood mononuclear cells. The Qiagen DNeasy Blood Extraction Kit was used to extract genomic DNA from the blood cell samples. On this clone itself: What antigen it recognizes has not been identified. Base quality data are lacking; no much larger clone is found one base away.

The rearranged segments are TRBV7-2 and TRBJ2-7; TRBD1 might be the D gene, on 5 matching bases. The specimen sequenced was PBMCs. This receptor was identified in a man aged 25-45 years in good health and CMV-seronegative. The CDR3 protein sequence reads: CASSPLGQGYEQYF. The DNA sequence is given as TGTGCCAGCAGCCCCTTAGGGCAGGGATACGAGCAGTACTTC.